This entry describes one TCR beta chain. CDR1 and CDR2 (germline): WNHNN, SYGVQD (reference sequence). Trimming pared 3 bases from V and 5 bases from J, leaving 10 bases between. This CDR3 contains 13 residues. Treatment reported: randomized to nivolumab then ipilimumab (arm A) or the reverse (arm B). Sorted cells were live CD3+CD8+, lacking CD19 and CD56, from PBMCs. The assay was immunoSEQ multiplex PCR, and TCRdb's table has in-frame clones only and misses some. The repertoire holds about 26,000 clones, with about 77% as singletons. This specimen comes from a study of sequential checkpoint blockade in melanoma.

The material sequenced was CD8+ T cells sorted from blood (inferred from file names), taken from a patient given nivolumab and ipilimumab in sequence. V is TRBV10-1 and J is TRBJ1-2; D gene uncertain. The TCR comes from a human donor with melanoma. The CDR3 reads CASSDQTEYGYTF. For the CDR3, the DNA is TGCGCCAGCAGTGATCAGACGGAGTATGGCTACACCTTC.